This TCR beta chain was retrieved from a study of CD8+CD57+ T cells in acquired aplastic anemia. In the study overall: The average for DNA from sorted CD4+ and CD8+ cells was around 3.5 ug.

The study profiled TCR beta VDJ and CDR3 using genomic DNA as template. TCRdb reanalysed the reads using MiXCR and keeps one entry per CDR3 protein. Of under 500,000 distinct CDR3 sequences listed, under 40% are singletons. Study-wide results and limits: Both patients and controls carried the same twenty-nine CD8+ CDR3 sequences. Between patients and controls, CD8+ Simpson's diversity did not vary significantly.

V shed 2 bases and J shed 7 bases, with 12 bases lying between them. This CDR3 is built from 14 residues. Germline V gene lookup returns CDR1 SGHTA and CDR2 FQGTGA. For this clonotype: No antigen is known for it.

Sequenced patients had shown CD8+CD57+ cell expansion by flow cytometry. The rearrangement joins TRBV7-3 to TRBJ2-1; D remains unclear. The receptor comes from a human donor with aplastic anemia. The specimen was sorted CD4+, CD8+, or CD8+CD57+ T cells (not recorded which) from PBMCs. The CDR3 region has the DNA TGTGCCAGCAGCTTAGGCTCCTCTCGGAATGAGCAGTTCTTC. This sequence encodes CASSLGSSRNEQFF. Using reference TRBV7-3 and TRBJ2-1 for the parts outside the CDR3, the full variable domain is GAGVSQTPSNKVTEKGKYVELRCDPISGHTALYWYRQSLGQGPEFLIYFQGTGAADDSGLPNDRFFAVRPEGSVSTLKIQRTERGDSAVYLCASSLGSSRNEQFFGPGTRLTVL.